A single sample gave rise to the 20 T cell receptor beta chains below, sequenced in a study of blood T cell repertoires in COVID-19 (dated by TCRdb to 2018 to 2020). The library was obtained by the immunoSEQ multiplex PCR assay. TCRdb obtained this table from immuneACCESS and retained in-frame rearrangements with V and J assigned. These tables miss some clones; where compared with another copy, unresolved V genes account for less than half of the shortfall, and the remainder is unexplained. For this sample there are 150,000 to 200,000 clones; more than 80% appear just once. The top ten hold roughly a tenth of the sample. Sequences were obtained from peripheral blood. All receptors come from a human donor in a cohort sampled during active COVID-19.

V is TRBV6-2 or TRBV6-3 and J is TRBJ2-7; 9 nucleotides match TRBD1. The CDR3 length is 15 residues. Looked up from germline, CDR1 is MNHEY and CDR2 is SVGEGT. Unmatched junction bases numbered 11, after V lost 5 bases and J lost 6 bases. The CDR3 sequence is CASSQRQGVRGEQYF. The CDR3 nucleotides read TGTGCCAGCAGTCAACGACAGGGGGTAAGGGGCGAGCAGTACTTC.

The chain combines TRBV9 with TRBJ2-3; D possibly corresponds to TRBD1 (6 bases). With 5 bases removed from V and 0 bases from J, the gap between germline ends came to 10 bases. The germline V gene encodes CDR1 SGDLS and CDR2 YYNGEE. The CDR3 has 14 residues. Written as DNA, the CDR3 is TGTGCCAGCAGTTGGGGGCTTAGCACAGATACGCAGTATTTT. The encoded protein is CASSWGLSTDTQYF.

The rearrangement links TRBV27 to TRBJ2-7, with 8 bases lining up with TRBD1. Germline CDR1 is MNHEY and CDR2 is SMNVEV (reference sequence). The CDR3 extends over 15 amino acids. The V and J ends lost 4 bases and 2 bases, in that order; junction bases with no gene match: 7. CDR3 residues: CASSWGTGGTYEQYF. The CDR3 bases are TGTGCCAGCAGTTGGGGGACAGGTGGAACCTACGAGCAGTACTTC.

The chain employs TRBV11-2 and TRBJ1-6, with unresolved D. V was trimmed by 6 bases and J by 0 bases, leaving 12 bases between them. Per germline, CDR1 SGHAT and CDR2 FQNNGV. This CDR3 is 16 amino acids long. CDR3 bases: TGTGCCAGCAGTCCATACTCAAGCTCCTATAATTCACCCCTCCACTTT. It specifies CASSPYSSSYNSPLHF.

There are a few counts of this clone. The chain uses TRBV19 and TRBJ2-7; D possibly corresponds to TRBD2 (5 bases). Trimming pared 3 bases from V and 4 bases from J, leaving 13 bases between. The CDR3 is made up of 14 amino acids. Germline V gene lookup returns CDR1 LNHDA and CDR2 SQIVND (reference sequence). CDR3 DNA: TGTGCCAGTAGTATTCAAGGGCGCGGGTACGAGCAGTACTTC. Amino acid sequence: CASSIQGRGYEQYF.

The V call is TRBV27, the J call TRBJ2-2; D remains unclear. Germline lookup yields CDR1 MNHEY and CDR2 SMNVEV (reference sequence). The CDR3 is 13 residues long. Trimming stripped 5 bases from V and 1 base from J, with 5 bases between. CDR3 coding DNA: TGTGCCAGCAGTCGCGGGAACACCGGGGAGCTGTTTTTT. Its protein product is CASSRGNTGELFF.

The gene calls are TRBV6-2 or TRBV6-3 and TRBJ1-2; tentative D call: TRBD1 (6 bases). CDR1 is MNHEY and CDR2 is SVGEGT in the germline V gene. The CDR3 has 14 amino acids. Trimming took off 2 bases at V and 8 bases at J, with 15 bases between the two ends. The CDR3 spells CASSYVGTRDGYTF. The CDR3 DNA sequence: TGTGCCAGCAGTTACGTAGGGACAAGGGACGGCTACACCTTC.

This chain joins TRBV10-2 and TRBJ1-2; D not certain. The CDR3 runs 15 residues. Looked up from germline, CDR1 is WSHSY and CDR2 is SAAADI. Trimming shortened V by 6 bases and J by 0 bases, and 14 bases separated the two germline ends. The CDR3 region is CASSRDGTANYGYTF. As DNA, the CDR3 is TGCGCCAGCAGCCGCGACGGAACAGCTAACTATGGCTACACCTTC.

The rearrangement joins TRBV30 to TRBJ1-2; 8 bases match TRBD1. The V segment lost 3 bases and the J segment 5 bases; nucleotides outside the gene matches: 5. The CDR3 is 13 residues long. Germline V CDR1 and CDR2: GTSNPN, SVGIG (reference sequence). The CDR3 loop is CAWSYQGAYGYTF. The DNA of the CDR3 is TGTGCCTGGAGCTACCAGGGGGCATATGGCTACACCTTC. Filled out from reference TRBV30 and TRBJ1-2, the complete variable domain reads SQTIHQWPATLVQPVGSPLSLECTVEGTSNPNLYWYRQAAGRGLQLLFYSVGIGQISSEVPQNLSASRPQDRQFILSSKKLLLSDSGFYLCAWSYQGAYGYTFGSGTRLTVV.

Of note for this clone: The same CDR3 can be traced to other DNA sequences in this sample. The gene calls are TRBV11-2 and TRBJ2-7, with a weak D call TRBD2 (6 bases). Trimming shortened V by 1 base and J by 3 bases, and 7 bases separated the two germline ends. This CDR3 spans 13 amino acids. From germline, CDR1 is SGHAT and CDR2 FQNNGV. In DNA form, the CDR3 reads TGTGCCAGCAGCTTAGTCGGGGGCTACGAGCAGTACTTC. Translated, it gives CASSLVGGYEQYF.

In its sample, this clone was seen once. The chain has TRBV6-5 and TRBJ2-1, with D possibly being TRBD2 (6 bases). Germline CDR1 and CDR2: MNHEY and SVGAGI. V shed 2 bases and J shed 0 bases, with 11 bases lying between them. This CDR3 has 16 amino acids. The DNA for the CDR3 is TGTGCCAGCAGTTACAGGGACTTCAGCTCCTACAATGAGCAGTTCTTC. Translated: CASSYRDFSSYNEQFF.

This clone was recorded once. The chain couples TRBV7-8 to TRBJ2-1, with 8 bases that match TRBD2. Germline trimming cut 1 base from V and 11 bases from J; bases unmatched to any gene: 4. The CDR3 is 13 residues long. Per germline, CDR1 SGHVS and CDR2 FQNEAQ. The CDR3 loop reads CASSLERGRKQFF. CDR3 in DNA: TGTGCCAGCAGCTTAGAGCGGGGGCGCAAGCAGTTCTTC.

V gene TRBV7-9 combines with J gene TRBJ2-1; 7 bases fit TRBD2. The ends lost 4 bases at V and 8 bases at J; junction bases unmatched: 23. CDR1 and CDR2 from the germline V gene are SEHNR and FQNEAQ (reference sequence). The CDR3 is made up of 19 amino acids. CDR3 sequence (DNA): TGTGCCAGCAGCTCCCTTAGGGCCCGGGGAGCGGGGCCCTGGGATGAGCAGTTCTTC. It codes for CASSSLRARGAGPWDEQFF.

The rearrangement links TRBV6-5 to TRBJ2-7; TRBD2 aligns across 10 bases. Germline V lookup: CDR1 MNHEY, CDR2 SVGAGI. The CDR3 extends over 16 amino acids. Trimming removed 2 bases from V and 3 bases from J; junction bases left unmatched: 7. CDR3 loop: CASSYDTSGVLYEQYF. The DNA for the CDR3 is TGTGCCAGCAGTTACGATACTAGCGGGGTGCTCTACGAGCAGTACTTC.

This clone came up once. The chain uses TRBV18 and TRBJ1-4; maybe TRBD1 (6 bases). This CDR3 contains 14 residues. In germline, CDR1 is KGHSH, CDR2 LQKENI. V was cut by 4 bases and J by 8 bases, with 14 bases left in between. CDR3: CASSRTGIGEKLFF. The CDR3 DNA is TGTGCCAGCTCACGAACAGGGATTGGCGAAAAACTGTTTTTT.

CDR3 coding DNA: TGTGCCAGCAGTTTATCCGGGGGGCGCTGGGAGACCCAGTACTTC. It codes for CASSLSGGRWETQYF. This sequence joins TRBV27 and TRBJ2-5, with D maybe TRBD2 (7 bases). The CDR3 has 15 residues. Germline V gene data show CDR1 as MNHEY and CDR2 as SMNVEV (reference sequence). V shed 0 bases and J shed 5 bases, with 13 bases lying between them.

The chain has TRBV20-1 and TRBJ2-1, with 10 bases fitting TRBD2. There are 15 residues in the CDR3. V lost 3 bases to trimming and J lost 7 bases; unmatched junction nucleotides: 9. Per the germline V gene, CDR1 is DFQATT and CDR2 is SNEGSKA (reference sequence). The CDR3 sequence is CSASGTSDPDNEQFF. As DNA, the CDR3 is TGCAGTGCTAGTGGGACTAGCGATCCGGATAATGAGCAGTTCTTC.

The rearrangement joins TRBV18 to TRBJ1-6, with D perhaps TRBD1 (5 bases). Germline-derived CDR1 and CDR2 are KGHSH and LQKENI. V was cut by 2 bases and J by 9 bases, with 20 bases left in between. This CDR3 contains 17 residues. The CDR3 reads CASSPIKGDVTGSPLHF. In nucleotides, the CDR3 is TGTGCCAGCTCACCAATAAAAGGGGATGTGACGGGTTCACCCCTCCACTTT.

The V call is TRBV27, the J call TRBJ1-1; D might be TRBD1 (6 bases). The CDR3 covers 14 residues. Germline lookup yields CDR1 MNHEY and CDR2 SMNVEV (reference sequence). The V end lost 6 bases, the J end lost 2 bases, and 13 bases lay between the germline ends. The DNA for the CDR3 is TGTGCCAGCAGGGCTTGGGACAAAAACACTGAAGCTTTCTTT. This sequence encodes CASRAWDKNTEAFF.

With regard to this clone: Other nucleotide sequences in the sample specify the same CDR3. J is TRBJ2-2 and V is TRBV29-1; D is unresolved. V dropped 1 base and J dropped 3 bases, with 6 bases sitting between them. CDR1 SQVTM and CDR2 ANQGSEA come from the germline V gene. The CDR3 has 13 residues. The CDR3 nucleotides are TGCAGCGTTGAAGCCGGTTACACCGGGGAGCTGTTTTTT. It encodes CSVEAGYTGELFF.